This T cell receptor beta chain stems from a study of T-cell memory formation after mild COVID-19. Overall study results and limits: Pre-infection memory showed some responding clones, and this suggested that cross-reactive memory joined.

TCR alpha and TCR beta cDNA libraries carrying sample barcodes and UMIs were produced by 5'RACE using constant-segment primers. Each CDR3 protein is one row after TCRdb ran MiXCR on the 5' RACE reads. The sample consists of 430,000 or so distinct CDR3 sequences, more than 20% of them appearing once. The CDR3 is 15 amino acids. Germline CDR1 and CDR2: LGHDT and YNNKEL (reference sequence). J lost 2 bases, V lost 4 bases, and 7 bases had no gene match. The sample holds a few counts of this clonotype. As yet, its antigen is unknown. Sequencing used PBMCs or a T cell subset sorted from them (not recorded which). This receptor was taken from an adult woman who had mild COVID-19 (a few samples of this study predate the infection). Cell type and time point are not known. The chain links TRBV3-1 to TRBJ2-7, with TRBD2 identical over 8 bases. The CDR3 is CASSPLSGSPYEQYF. The CDR3 nucleotides are TGTGCCAGCAGCCCATTGAGCGGGAGCCCCTACGAGCAGTACTTC.